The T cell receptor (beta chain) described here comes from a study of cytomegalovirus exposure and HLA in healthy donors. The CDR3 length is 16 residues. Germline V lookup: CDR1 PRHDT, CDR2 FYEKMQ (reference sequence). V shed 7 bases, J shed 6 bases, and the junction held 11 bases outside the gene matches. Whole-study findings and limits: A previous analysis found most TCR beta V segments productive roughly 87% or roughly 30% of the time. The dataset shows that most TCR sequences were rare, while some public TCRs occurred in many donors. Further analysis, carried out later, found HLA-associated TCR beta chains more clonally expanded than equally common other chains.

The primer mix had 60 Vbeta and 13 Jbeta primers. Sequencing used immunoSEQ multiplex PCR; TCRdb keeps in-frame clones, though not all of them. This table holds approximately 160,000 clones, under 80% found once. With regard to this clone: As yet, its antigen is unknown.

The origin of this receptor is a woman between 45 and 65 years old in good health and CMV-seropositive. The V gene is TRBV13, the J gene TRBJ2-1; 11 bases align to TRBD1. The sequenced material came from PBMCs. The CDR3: CASTSSPGTGGNEQFF. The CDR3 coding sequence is TGTGCCAGCACCTCATCCCCCGGGACAGGGGGCAATGAGCAGTTCTTC.